This is a list of T cell receptor beta chains from one sample in a study of shared clonotypes between healthy human individuals. The repertoire was sequenced with immunoSEQ multiplex PCR; TCRdb's copy has only in-frame clones and lacks some. The repertoire holds under 600,000 clones, with more than 95% as singletons. The sequencing input was naive CD8+ T cells sorted from blood. The source of these receptors is a man in his thirties or forties in good health. The CDR3 runs from the conserved cysteine through the conserved F or W. The order of the fields is CDR3 protein, CDR3 DNA, clone size, V gene, D gene, J gene. A D gene is named only where the DNA matches it firmly. Size is stated for part of the rows, as once, few or many counts, or as a class when the clone is expanded.

CASIPGVLGNTEAFF	TGTGCCAGCATCCCAGGGGTTCTTGGGAACACTGAAGCTTTCTTT	-	TRBV28	-	TRBJ1-1
CASSLLGEKEKLFF	TGTGCCAGCAGTTTATTGGGAGAGAAAGAAAAACTGTTTTTT	-	TRBV28	-	TRBJ1-4
CASSSRDWNTEAFF	TGCGCCAGCAGCTCCAGAGATTGGAACACTGAAGCTTTCTTT	-	TRBV5-1	-	TRBJ1-1
CASSVGASGKYEQYF	TGTGCCAGCAGCGTAGGGGCTAGCGGGAAATACGAGCAGTACTTC	-	TRBV9	TRBD2	TRBJ2-7
CASSWDRNTEAFF	TGTGCCAGCAGTTGGGATAGGAACACTGAAGCTTTCTTT	-	TRBV28	-	TRBJ1-1
CASSLYSSGANVLTF	TGCGCCAGCAGCTTGTATAGCTCTGGGGCCAACGTCCTGACTTTC	-	TRBV5-1	-	TRBJ2-6
CASSEASNSNTEAFF	TGTGCCAGCAGTGAAGCTAGTAATTCGAACACTGAAGCTTTCTTT	-	TRBV2	-	TRBJ1-1
CASSSGETQYF	TGTGCCAGCAGCTCTGGGGAGACCCAGTACTTC	-	TRBV9	-	TRBJ2-5
CASSLSPSYEQYF	TGTGCCAGCAGTTTATCTCCATCCTACGAGCAGTACTTC	-	TRBV27	-	TRBJ2-7
CASSSPVGEQFF	TGCGCCAGCAGCTCCCCCGTCGGTGAGCAGTTCTTC	-	TRBV5-1	-	TRBJ2-1
CASSLGALSYEQYF	TGTGCCAGCAGTTTGGGGGCCCTCTCCTACGAGCAGTACTTC	-	TRBV27	-	TRBJ2-7
CASKGDNEQFF	TGTGCCAGCAAGGGCGACAATGAGCAGTTCTTC	-	TRBV27	-	TRBJ2-1
CASSSGISYEQYF	TGTGCCAGCAGTTCCGGGATCTCCTACGAGCAGTACTTC	-	TRBV28	-	TRBJ2-7
CASSQSDSHGYGYTF	TGCGCCAGCAGCCAAAGCGACAGTCATGGCTATGGCTACACCTTC	-	TRBV4-1	-	TRBJ1-2
CASSPTGGAYTGELFF	TGTGCCAGCAGCCCAACAGGGGGCGCTTACACCGGGGAGCTGTTTTTT	-	TRBV11-2	TRBD1	TRBJ2-2
CASSQDLGTTYEQYF	TGCGCCAGCAGCCAAGATCTTGGGACGACCTACGAGCAGTACTTC	-	TRBV4-3	-	TRBJ2-7
CASSLYPYNEQFF	TGTGCCAGCAGTTTATACCCTTACAATGAGCAGTTCTTC	-	TRBV27	-	TRBJ2-1
CSVEGWEGQVQETQYF	TGCAGCGTTGAAGGGTGGGAGGGGCAGGTCCAAGAGACCCAGTACTTC	-	TRBV29-1	TRBD2	TRBJ2-5
CASSDYRGRTEAFF	TGTGCCAGCAGTGACTACAGGGGGCGAACTGAAGCTTTCTTT	-	TRBV6-1	TRBD1	TRBJ1-1
CSAREGDTQYF	TGCAGTGCTAGAGAAGGGGATACGCAGTATTTT	-	TRBV20-1	-	TRBJ2-3
CASSLDGTPYGYTF	TGTGCCAGCAGCTTAGATGGGACACCCTATGGCTACACCTTC	-	TRBV7-9	-	TRBJ1-2
CSVGFSGREPYEQYF	TGCAGCGTTGGATTTAGCGGGAGGGAGCCCTACGAGCAGTACTTC	-	TRBV29-1	TRBD2	TRBJ2-7
CASSVDRGNTEAFF	TGTGCCAGCAGTGTCGACAGGGGGAACACTGAAGCTTTCTTT	-	TRBV6-1	TRBD1	TRBJ1-1
CASSFGSDTGELFF	TGTGCCAGCAGTTTTGGATCTGACACCGGGGAGCTGTTTTTT	-	TRBV28	-	TRBJ2-2
CASSYNIQGSTYEQYF	TGCGCCAGCAGCTATAATATACAGGGGTCCACCTACGAGCAGTACTTC	-	TRBV4-3	TRBD1	TRBJ2-7
CASRLAKRDEQFF	TGTGCAAGTCGCTTAGCGAAGAGGGATGAGCAGTTCTTC	-	TRBV12-2	-	TRBJ2-1
CASSGYQETQYF	TGTGCCAGCAGCGGGTACCAAGAGACCCAGTACTTC	-	TRBV9	-	TRBJ2-5
CASSTREGGRIGETQYF	TGTGCCAGCAGTACTAGAGAGGGCGGGAGAATCGGAGAGACCCAGTACTTC	-	TRBV7-9	TRBD2	TRBJ2-5
CASSLEGLAGGLADTQYF	TGCGCCAGCAGCTTGGAGGGACTAGCGGGAGGGCTGGCAGATACGCAGTATTTT	-	TRBV5-1	TRBD2	TRBJ2-3
CASSFQDGTYEQYF	TGTGCCAGCAGTTTTCAGGACGGGACCTACGAGCAGTACTTC	once	TRBV28	-	TRBJ2-7
CASSLGQGSSEAFF	TGCGCCAGCAGCCTTGGACAGGGGTCCTCTGAAGCTTTCTTT	-	TRBV5-1	TRBD1	TRBJ1-1
CSVEGGIGTNTEAFF	TGCAGCGTTGAGGGGGGGATCGGAACGAACACTGAAGCTTTCTTT	-	TRBV29-1	-	TRBJ1-1
CAWAGADTQYF	TGTGCCTGGGCGGGGGCAGATACGCAGTATTTT	-	TRBV30	TRBD2	TRBJ2-3
CASRPLGGSGTTQETQYF	TGTGCCAGCAGACCACTCGGGGGTAGCGGGACCACACAAGAGACCCAGTACTTC	-	TRBV28	TRBD2	TRBJ2-5
CASSPGTLNEKLFF	TGTGCCAGCAGTCCCGGGACCCTTAATGAAAAACTGTTTTTT	-	TRBV25-1	-	TRBJ1-4
CASSTSPGQGTYEQYF	TGTGCCAGCAGCACCTCCCCGGGACAGGGGACCTACGAGCAGTACTTC	once	TRBV11-2	TRBD1	TRBJ2-7
CASSLTDGQDPYEQYF	TGTGCCAGCAGCTTAACGGATGGGCAGGACCCCTACGAGCAGTACTTC	-	TRBV7-9	-	TRBJ2-7
CAIRGPSYNEQFF	TGTGCCATCAGGGGTCCCTCATACAATGAGCAGTTCTTC	once	TRBV10-3	-	TRBJ2-1
CASLRGWNTEAFF	TGTGCCAGCCTCAGGGGATGGAACACTGAAGCTTTCTTT	-	TRBV7-6	-	TRBJ1-1
CASSLTSASSYNEQFF	TGTGCCAGCAGCCTGACTAGCGCGAGCTCCTACAATGAGCAGTTCTTC	-	TRBV5-5	TRBD2	TRBJ2-1
CASSQAPGRRSYEQYF	TGCGCCAGCAGCCAAGCCCCGGGACGCCGCTCCTACGAGCAGTACTTC	-	TRBV4-1	-	TRBJ2-7
CASSEGTVYNEQFF	TGTGCCAGCAGTGAAGGCACAGTTTACAATGAGCAGTTCTTC	-	TRBV25-1	-	TRBJ2-1
CASSYGSGLNNEQFF	TGTGCCAGCAGTTACGGTAGCGGACTTAACAATGAGCAGTTCTTC	-	TRBV6-5	-	TRBJ2-1
CASSVEGTGLPEQYF	TGTGCCAGCAGCGTAGAAGGGACCGGTCTTCCCGAGCAGTACTTC	-	TRBV9	-	TRBJ2-7
CASSFGENEQYF	TGTGCCAGCAGCTTTGGGGAGAACGAGCAGTACTTC	-	TRBV7-9	-	TRBJ2-7
CASSFMSNEQYF	TGTGCCAGCAGCTTTATGAGTAACGAGCAGTACTTC	once	TRBV5-5	-	TRBJ2-7
CASSIAETGLAGELFF	TGTGCCAGTAGTATTGCGGAAACAGGCTTGGCCGGGGAGCTGTTTTTT	-	TRBV19	-	TRBJ2-2
CASSFPALIEQFF	TGTGCCAGCAGCTTTCCAGCCCTAATCGAGCAGTTCTTC	-	TRBV7-9	-	TRBJ2-1
CASSSLAGEQYF	TGTGCCAGCAGCTCCCTAGCGGGCGAGCAGTACTTC	-	TRBV5-4	TRBD2	TRBJ2-7
CASSYLLAGGPDEQFF	TGTGCCAGCAGCTACTTACTAGCGGGAGGGCCGGATGAGCAGTTCTTC	-	TRBV7-9	TRBD2	TRBJ2-1
CASSRGQPANYGYTF	TGTGCCAGCAGTAGAGGACAGCCAGCTAACTATGGCTACACCTTC	-	TRBV2	-	TRBJ1-2
CASSLANPEQYF	TGTGCCAGCAGCTTAGCTAACCCCGAGCAGTACTTC	once	TRBV7-9	-	TRBJ2-7
CASSQRASGFDEQFF	TGTGCCAGCAGCCAAAGGGCTAGCGGGTTCGATGAGCAGTTCTTC	-	TRBV4-2	TRBD2	TRBJ2-1